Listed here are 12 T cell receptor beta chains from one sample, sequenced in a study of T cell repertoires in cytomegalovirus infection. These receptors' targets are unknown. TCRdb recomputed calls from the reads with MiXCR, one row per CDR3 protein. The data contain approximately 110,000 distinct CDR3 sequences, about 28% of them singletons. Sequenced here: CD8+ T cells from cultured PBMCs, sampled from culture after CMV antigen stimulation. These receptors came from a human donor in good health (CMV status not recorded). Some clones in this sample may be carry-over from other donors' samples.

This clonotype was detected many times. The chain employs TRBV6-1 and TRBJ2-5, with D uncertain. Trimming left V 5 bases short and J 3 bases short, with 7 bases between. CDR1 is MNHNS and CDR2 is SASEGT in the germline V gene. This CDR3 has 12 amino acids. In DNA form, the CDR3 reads TGTGCCAGCAGTTATTTGGAAGAGACCCAGTACTTC. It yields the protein CASSYLEETQYF.

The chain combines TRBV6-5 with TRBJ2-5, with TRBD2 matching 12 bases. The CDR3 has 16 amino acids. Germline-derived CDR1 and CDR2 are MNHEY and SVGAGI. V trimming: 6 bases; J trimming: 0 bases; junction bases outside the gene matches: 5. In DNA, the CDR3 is TGTGCCAGCAGCCTAGCGGGGGGGCAGTACCAAGAGACCCAGTACTTC. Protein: CASSLAGGQYQETQYF.

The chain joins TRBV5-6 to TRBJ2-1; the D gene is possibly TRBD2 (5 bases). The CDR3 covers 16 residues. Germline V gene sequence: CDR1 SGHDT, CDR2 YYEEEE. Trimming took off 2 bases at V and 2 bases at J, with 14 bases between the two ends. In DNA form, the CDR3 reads TGTGCCAGCAGCTTAGCCCCAGCGGTGACCTACAATGAGCAGTTCTTC. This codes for CASSLAPAVTYNEQFF.

The CDR3 reads CASSIVTGSSYNEQFF. The CDR3 bases are TGTGCCAGTAGTATAGTAACCGGGAGCTCCTACAATGAGCAGTTCTTC. The rearrangement uses TRBV19 and TRBJ2-1; TRBD2 might be the D (6 bases). The V gene lost 1 base and the J gene lost 0 bases, with 10 bases spanning the gap. Germline V gene lookup returns CDR1 LNHDA and CDR2 SQIVND (reference sequence). The CDR3 has 16 residues.

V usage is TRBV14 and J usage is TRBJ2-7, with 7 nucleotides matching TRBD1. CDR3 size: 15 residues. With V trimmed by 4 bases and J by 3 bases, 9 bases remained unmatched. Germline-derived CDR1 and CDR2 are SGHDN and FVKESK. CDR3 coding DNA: TGTGCCAGCAGCCCCCGCCTGGGGACAGTCTACGAGCAGTACTTC. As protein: CASSPRLGTVYEQYF.

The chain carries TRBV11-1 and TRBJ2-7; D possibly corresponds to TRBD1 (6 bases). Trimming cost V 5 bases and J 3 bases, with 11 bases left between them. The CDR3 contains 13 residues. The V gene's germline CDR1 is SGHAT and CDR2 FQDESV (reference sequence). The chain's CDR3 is CASSLTGDYEQYF. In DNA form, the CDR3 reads TGTGCCAGCAGCCTGACAGGAGACTACGAGCAGTACTTC.

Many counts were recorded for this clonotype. This chain's CDR3 is CASSLLAGFDTQYF. The CDR3 DNA follows: TGTGCCAGCAGCTTACTAGCGGGGTTCGATACGCAGTATTTT. V and J are TRBV11-1 and TRBJ2-3; 9 positions match TRBD2. Germline CDR1 and CDR2: SGHAT and FQDESV (reference sequence). V was pared by 2 bases and J by 6 bases, with 3 bases of the junction left unmatched. The CDR3 runs to 14 residues.

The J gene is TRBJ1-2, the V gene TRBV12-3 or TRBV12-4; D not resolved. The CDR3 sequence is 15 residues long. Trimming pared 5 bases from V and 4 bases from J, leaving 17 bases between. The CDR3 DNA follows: TGTGCCAGCAGTCCCCAGTTATTGGCAGCCTATGGCTACACCTTC. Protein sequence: CASSPQLLAAYGYTF.

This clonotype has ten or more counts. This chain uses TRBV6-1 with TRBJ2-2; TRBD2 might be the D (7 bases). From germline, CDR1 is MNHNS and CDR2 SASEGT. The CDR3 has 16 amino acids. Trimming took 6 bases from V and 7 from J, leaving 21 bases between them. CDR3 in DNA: TGTGCCAGCAGGTTAAGGGGGGGGCCCATCGGCGGGGAGCTGTTTTTT. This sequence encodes CASRLRGGPIGGELFF.

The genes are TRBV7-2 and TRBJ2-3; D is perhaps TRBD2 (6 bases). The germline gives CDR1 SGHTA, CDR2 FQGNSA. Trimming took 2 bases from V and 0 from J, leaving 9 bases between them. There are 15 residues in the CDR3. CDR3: CASSLSGPSTDTQYF. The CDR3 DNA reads TGTGCCAGCAGCTTAAGCGGGCCTAGCACAGATACGCAGTATTTT.

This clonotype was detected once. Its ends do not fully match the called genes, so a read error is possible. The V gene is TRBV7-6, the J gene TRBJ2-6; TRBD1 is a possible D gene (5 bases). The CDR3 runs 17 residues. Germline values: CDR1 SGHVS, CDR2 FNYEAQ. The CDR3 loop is CVSSSTAGLSGANVLTF. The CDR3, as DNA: TGTGTCAGCAGCTCCACCGCAGGGCTCTCTGGGGCCAACGTCCTGACTTTC.

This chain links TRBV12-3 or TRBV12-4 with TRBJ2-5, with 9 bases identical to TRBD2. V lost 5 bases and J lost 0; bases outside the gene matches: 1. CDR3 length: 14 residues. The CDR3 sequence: CASSTSGHQETQYF. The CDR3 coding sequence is TGTGCCAGCAGTACTAGCGGGCACCAAGAGACCCAGTACTTC.